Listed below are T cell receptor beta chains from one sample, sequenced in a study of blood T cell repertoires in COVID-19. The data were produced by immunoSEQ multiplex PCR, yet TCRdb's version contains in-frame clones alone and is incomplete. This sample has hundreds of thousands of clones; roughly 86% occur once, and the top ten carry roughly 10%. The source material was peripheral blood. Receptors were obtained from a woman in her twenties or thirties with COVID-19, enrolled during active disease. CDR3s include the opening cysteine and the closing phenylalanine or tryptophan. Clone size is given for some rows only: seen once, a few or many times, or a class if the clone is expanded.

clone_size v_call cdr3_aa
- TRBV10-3 CAAGGTSGSYEQYF
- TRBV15 CATSREGGAPGDTQYF
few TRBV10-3 CAISESLGRGNIQYF
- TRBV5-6 CASSLTGQTTDTQYF
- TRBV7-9 CASSLAEPDTQYF
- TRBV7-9 CASSGAGSDSPLHF
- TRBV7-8 CASSPESGGAKNIQYF
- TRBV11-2 CASSFGTGPYEQYF
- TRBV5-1 CASSVWGDYEQYF
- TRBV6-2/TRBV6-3 CASSYNSAGAKNIQYF
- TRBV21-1 CASSTPGLANSYNEQFF
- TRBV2 CASRTGGTGELFF
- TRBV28 CASSLKVGRDEQYF
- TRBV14 CASSQGLKISGRRAYNEQFF
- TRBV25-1 CASSPLPGQGVEGAFF
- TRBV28 CASSPSGLAGVDEQFF
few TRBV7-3 CASSPRRGGSSDTQYF
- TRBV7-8 CASSPNRAGTEAFF
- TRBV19 CASSMGTGSYEQYF
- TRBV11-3 CASSSDRGETQYF